The 26 T cell receptor beta chains below all came from one sample that was sequenced in a study of shared clonotypes between healthy human individuals. Assay: immunoSEQ multiplex PCR; the TCRdb copy retains only in-frame clones and omits some. The sample holds fewer than 650,000 clones, 75% to 85% seen once. Input material: PBMCs. The receptor set was obtained from a woman between 40 and 55 years old in good health. Some clones in this sample may be carry-over from other donors' samples.

The chain couples TRBV5-4 to TRBJ2-2; 8 bases align to TRBD1. V lost 0 bases, J lost 2 bases, and 6 bases stayed unmatched. The CDR3 sequence is 17 residues long. Germline V gives CDR1 SGHNT, CDR2 YYREEE (reference sequence). The CDR3 sequence: CASSLGGQGANTGELFF. The DNA of the CDR3 is TGTGCCAGCAGCTTGGGAGGCCAGGGGGCCAACACCGGGGAGCTGTTTTTT.

Concerning this clone itself: A far larger clone differs by one base, so this is likely a read error. The CDR3 DNA follows: TGTGCCGGCAGCCTCGGGACAGGGGAAAGTGGGGCCAACGTCCTGACTTTC. This translates into CAGSLGTGESGANVLTF. This sequence joins TRBV4-2 and TRBJ2-6; 10 bases agree with TRBD1. The CDR3 loop spans 17 amino acids. The germline V gene has CDR1 LGHNA and CDR2 YNFKEQ.

This chain connects TRBV5-8 to TRBJ2-5; D uncertain. The CDR3 is 13 residues long. The ends were cut back, 4 bases at V and 6 bases at J, with 13 bases in the middle. The germline gives CDR1 SGHTS, CDR2 YDEGEE. In DNA, the CDR3 is TGTGCCAGCAGCGCTGGTCCCGGGCAGACCCAGTACTTC. This sequence encodes CASSAGPGQTQYF.

The CDR3 loop reads CASSQSLGAGELFF. CDR3 DNA sequence: TGTGCCAGCAGCCAATCCTTAGGAGCCGGGGAGCTGTTTTTT. The chain has TRBV14 and TRBJ2-2; D is uncertain. The V and J ends lost 2 bases and 6 bases respectively, with 10 bases between them. Germline V CDR1 and CDR2: SGHDN, FVKESK. CDR3 size: 14 residues.

V usage is TRBV5-4 and J usage is TRBJ2-7; 11 bases align to TRBD1. Germline CDR1 and CDR2: SGHNT and YYREEE (reference sequence). There are 18 residues in the CDR3. After removal of 0 bases from V and 4 bases from J, the junction contained 12 bases not matched to a gene. CDR3 DNA: TGTGCCAGCAGCTTGGCCTATGCGGGACAGGGGGTTTGGTACGAGCAGTACTTC. It specifies CASSLAYAGQGVWYEQYF.

The V and J genes are TRBV18 and TRBJ1-2; 8 positions match TRBD1. After removal of 2 bases from V and 0 bases from J, the junction contained 14 bases not matched to a gene. This CDR3 is built from 19 residues. Germline assignment: CDR1 KGHSH and CDR2 LQKENI. The CDR3 here is CASSPGLDRAAGTNYGYTF. For the CDR3, the DNA is TGTGCCAGCTCACCAGGGCTGGACAGGGCTGCAGGGACTAACTATGGCTACACCTTC.

The V call is TRBV5-1, the J call TRBJ2-7, with 9 bases lining up with TRBD1. With 0 bases clipped from V and 3 bases from J, the junction kept 7 bases outside the gene matches. The CDR3 length is 16 residues. Germline loops: CDR1 SGHRS, CDR2 YFSETQ. The DNA for the CDR3 is TGCGCCAGCAGCTTGGCGCCCGGGACAGGGAACTACGAGCAGTACTTC. Protein sequence: CASSLAPGTGNYEQYF.

V gene TRBV7-2 combines with J gene TRBJ2-7; D might be TRBD1 or TRBD2, each matching 5 bases. This CDR3 is built from 15 residues. Per germline, CDR1 SGHTA and CDR2 FQGNSA. Trimming pared 5 bases from V and 0 bases from J, leaving 14 bases between. The CDR3 DNA is TGTGCCAGCAGCACTCAAACAGGAGGCTCCTACGAGCAGTACTTC. This gives the protein CASSTQTGGSYEQYF.

This chain uses TRBV12-5 with TRBJ1-1; D is unresolved. The CDR3 is 14 amino acids. Germline CDR1 is LGHNT and CDR2 is FRNRAP. V was clipped by 6 bases and J by 6 bases, with 17 bases between them. This CDR3 reads CASGSGSRYSEAFF. The DNA of the CDR3 is TGTGCTAGTGGATCCGGGAGCAGGTACTCTGAAGCTTTCTTT.

The chain carries TRBV6-1 and TRBJ2-7, with D possibly TRBD1 on 5 matching bases. V lost 4 bases, J lost 4 bases, and 20 bases lay in between. CDR1 is MNHNS and CDR2 is SASEGT in the germline V gene. The CDR3 contains 16 residues. This CDR3 reads CASSVETLTEQYEQYF. The CDR3 DNA reads TGTGCCAGCAGTGTAGAAACCCTGACAGAGCAGTACGAGCAGTACTTC.

The chain carries TRBV30 and TRBJ2-5, with unresolved D. V was cut by 0 bases and J by 5 bases, with 16 bases left in between. The CDR3 is 15 residues long. Germline values: CDR1 GTSNPN, CDR2 SVGIG (reference sequence). The CDR3 loop reads CAWSVGTPNKETQYF. CDR3 DNA sequence: TGTGCCTGGAGTGTAGGAACCCCGAATAAGGAGACCCAGTACTTC.

There are many counts of this clone. This rearrangement joins TRBV2 to TRBJ1-2; 7 bases map to TRBD1. CDR3 length: 14 residues. J gave up 4 bases and V 8 bases, and 10 bases lay outside the gene matches. Germline V CDR1 and CDR2: SNHLY, FYNNEI. The CDR3: CASAGEGAGYGYTF. The CDR3 DNA sequence: TGTGCCAGCGCGGGTGAGGGGGCTGGCTATGGCTACACCTTC.

This chain uses TRBV10-3 with TRBJ1-5; 8 nucleotides agree with TRBD1. The ends lost 3 bases at V and 6 bases at J; junction bases unmatched: 7. The germline gives CDR1 ENHRY, CDR2 SYGVKD. The CDR3 runs 15 residues. CDR3: CAISDGQGIGQPQHF. The CDR3 coding sequence is TGTGCCATCAGTGACGGACAGGGCATCGGTCAGCCCCAGCATTTT.

This chain uses TRBV6-1 with TRBJ2-1; D is perhaps TRBD1 (6 bases). Germline CDR1 reads MNHNS; CDR2 reads SASEGT. V lost 5 bases to trimming and J lost 2 bases, with 13 bases between them. The CDR3 totals 15 residues. CDR3 region: CASSKGTNPYNEQFF. CDR3 bases: TGTGCCAGCAGTAAAGGGACAAACCCCTACAATGAGCAGTTCTTC.

As for this clone: A read error may produce the germline difference seen at one junction end. V usage is TRBV7-7 and J usage is TRBJ2-5; TRBD1 matches 9 bases. The CDR3 covers 14 residues. Germline CDR1 is SSHAT and CDR2 is FNYEAQ (reference sequence). The CDR3 spells CASSPGTGRETQYF. CDR3 in DNA: TGTGCTAGCAGCCCCGGGACAGGGAGGGAGACCCAGTACTTC.

This clone was observed once. The V gene is TRBV7-2, the J gene TRBJ1-2; D is perhaps TRBD1 (5 bases). Germline V gene sequence: CDR1 SGHTA, CDR2 FQGNSA. The CDR3 has 16 amino acids. Trimming took 4 bases from V and 3 from J, leaving 18 bases between them. CDR3 in DNA: TGTGCCAGCAGCTCCCGTTTCGGGGCCCGGGACTATGGCTACACCTTC. It yields the protein CASSSRFGARDYGYTF.

About this clone: One end of the junction fails to match germline, which may point to a read error. The chain links TRBV25-1 to TRBJ2-7; no reliable D call. Germline loops: CDR1 MGHDK, CDR2 SYGVNS. This CDR3 is built from 14 residues. CDR3 DNA: TGTGCCAGCAGTGAATCGCTCGAGTACTACGGGCAGTACTTC. This gives the protein CASSESLEYYGQYF.

At least ten counts were recorded for this clone. This chain links TRBV6-6 with TRBJ2-7; 8 bases align to TRBD1. V trimming: 6 bases; J trimming: 2 bases; junction bases outside the gene matches: 9. The CDR3 is made up of 15 amino acids. Looked up from germline, CDR1 is MNHNY and CDR2 is SVGAGI (reference sequence). CDR3: CASSQGQVGPYEQYF. The CDR3 DNA follows: TGTGCCAGCAGCCAGGGACAGGTTGGACCCTACGAGCAGTACTTC.

The chain has TRBV29-1 and TRBJ2-1, with 8 bases lining up with TRBD2. The CDR3 covers 13 residues. Trimming removed 7 bases from V and 1 base from J; junction bases left unmatched: 3. Germline V gene lookup returns CDR1 SQVTM and CDR2 ANQGSEA. The CDR3 region is CSARGRSYNEQFF. The DNA of the CDR3 is TGCAGCGCTCGCGGGAGGTCCTACAATGAGCAGTTCTTC.

The chain uses TRBV28 and TRBJ2-4; TRBD2 might be the D (5 bases). The CDR3 is 14 residues long. V lost 5 bases, J lost 0 bases, and 8 bases lay in between. Germline-derived CDR1 and CDR2 are MDHEN and SYDVKM. The CDR3 sequence is CASSLGRAKNIQYF. The CDR3 DNA follows: TGTGCCAGCAGTCTAGGGAGAGCCAAAAACATTCAGTACTTC.

The J gene is TRBJ2-7, the V gene TRBV7-6; 8 nucleotides match TRBD2. J was trimmed by 3 bases and V by 5 bases; bases with no gene match: 6. There are 14 residues in the CDR3. Germline V CDR1 and CDR2: SGHVS, FNYEAQ. The CDR3: CASSPGTRDYEQYF. The CDR3 DNA sequence: TGTGCCAGCAGCCCAGGGACTAGGGACTACGAGCAGTACTTC.

The CDR3 region is CASSTSRDTPTPYEQYF. CDR3 bases: TGTGCCAGTAGTACCAGCAGGGACACTCCGACCCCCTACGAGCAGTACTTC. The V call is TRBV19, the J call TRBJ2-7, with D perhaps TRBD1 (6 bases). CDR1 is LNHDA, CDR2 SQIVND, per germline (reference sequence). There are 17 residues in the CDR3. V shed 4 bases and J shed 2 bases, with 21 bases lying between them.

The chain uses TRBV28 and TRBJ2-5, with D maybe TRBD2 (6 bases). CDR1 and CDR2 from the germline V gene are MDHEN and SYDVKM. V lost 6 bases, J lost 2 bases, and 19 bases lay in between. The CDR3 is 16 amino acids. As DNA, the CDR3 is TGTGCCAGCAGCGGGCCGGGGGACGGAAGACAAGAGACCCAGTACTTC. It is translated as CASSGPGDGRQETQYF. Looking up the rest from reference TRBV28 and TRBJ2-5 gives the full variable domain: DVKVTQSSRYLVKRTGEKVFLECVQDMDHENMFWYRQDPGLGLRLIYFSYDVKMKEKGDIPEGYSVSREKKERFSLILESASTNQTSMYLCASSGPGDGRQETQYFGPGTRLLVL.

A remark on this clone: Other DNA sequences within the sample encode an identical CDR3. The chain combines TRBV5-1 with TRBJ2-3; D ambiguous. Germline CDR1 SGHRS, CDR2 YFSETQ. This CDR3 region has 13 residues. V dropped 2 bases and J dropped 1 base, with 5 bases sitting between them. The CDR3 coding sequence is TGCGCCAGCAGCTTAGAGGGCACAGATACGCAGTATTTT. The encoded protein is CASSLEGTDTQYF. Variable domain in full (rest from reference TRBV5-1 and TRBJ2-3): KAGVTQTPRYLIKTRGQQVTLSCSPISGHRSVSWYQQTPGQGLQFLFEYFSETQRNKGNFPGRFSGRQFSNSRSEMNVSTLELGDSALYLCASSLEGTDTQYFGPGTRLTVL.

Only one count was recorded for this clone. Other DNA sequences of this sample code for an identical CDR3. This chain connects TRBV9 to TRBJ2-2; tentative D call: TRBD1 (6 bases). CDR1 is SGDLS and CDR2 is YYNGEE in the germline V gene. CDR3 length: 14 residues. Between the trimmed V and J ends, which lost 0 bases and 4 bases, there was a span of 7 bases. The CDR3 protein is CASSVVQGTGELFF. Written as DNA, the CDR3 is TGTGCCAGCAGCGTAGTACAGGGCACCGGGGAGCTGTTTTTT. The whole variable domain, filled in from reference TRBV9 and TRBJ2-2, reads DSGVTQTPKHLITATGQRVTLRCSPRSGDLSVYWYQQSLDQGLQFLIQYYNGEERAKGNILERFSAQQFPDLHSELNLSSLELGDSALYFCASSVVQGTGELFFGEGSRLTVL.

V gene TRBV28 combines with J gene TRBJ2-7; 9 bases agree with TRBD2. Germline CDR1 reads MDHEN; CDR2 reads SYDVKM. V was pared by 3 bases and J by 6 bases, with 6 bases of the junction left unmatched. CDR3 size: 14 residues. The CDR3 is CASSLVAGAREQYF. CDR3 bases: TGTGCCAGCAGTTTGGTAGCGGGAGCCCGCGAGCAGTACTTC.